This TCR beta chain emerged from a study of cytomegalovirus exposure and HLA in healthy donors. Broader study findings: Follow-up analysis later connected one missense variant in DCLRE1C with trimming of TCR beta V- and J-genes. Per a prior analysis, the majority of TCR beta V segments were productive roughly 90% or roughly 30% of the time.

A remark on this clone: Its target is unknown.

Trimming took 5 bases from V and 3 from J; bases not matched to a gene: 8. This CDR3 is 17 amino acids long. Germline lookup yields CDR1 LNHDA and CDR2 SQIVND (reference sequence). Both 60 Vbeta primers and 13 Jbeta primers went into the PCR. Sequencing was performed with immunoSEQ multiplex PCR; in TCRdb, only in-frame clones are kept and a portion is missing. The sample lists a few hundred thousand clones, approximately 90% seen once, with approximately 1% in the top ten. Each donor was healthy, and each was a bone marrow donor. This sequence was found in a young woman in good health and CMV-seronegative. The rearrangement uses TRBV19 and TRBJ2-4; 12 positions match TRBD1. The material sequenced was PBMCs. CDR3 sequence (DNA): TGTGCCAGTAGTGGGGACAGGGGGCAAGTGGGCAAAAACATTCAGTACTTC. Residues: CASSGDRGQVGKNIQYF.